This is a list of T cell receptor beta chains from one sample in a study of blood T cell repertoires in COVID-19. Libraries were prepared by immunoSEQ multiplex PCR; TCRdb keeps only in-frame clonotypes and omits some of them. The sample includes some 6,000 clones, approximately 90% of them seen just once. The sequencing input was peripheral blood. The receptors shown here come from a human donor in a cohort sampled during active COVID-19. The CDR3 runs from the conserved cysteine through the conserved F or W. A D gene is named only where the DNA matches it firmly. Expanded clones get a size class; other rows say once, few or many, or leave the size out.

TRBV11-3	.	TRBD1	TRBJ2-5	TGTGCCAGCAGCACGGGACAGCAAGAGACCCAGTACTTC	CASSTGQQETQYF
TRBV7-8	.	.	TRBJ1-2	TGTGCCAGCAGCTTAGGGGGGGGCACCTCCTATGGCTACACCTTC	CASSLGGGTSYGYTF
TRBV6-5	.	TRBD2	TRBJ2-1	TGTGCCAGCAGTAGGGTAGCGGGAGCGTGGAATGAGCAGTTCTTC	CASSRVAGAWNEQFF
TRBV6-5	.	TRBD1	TRBJ1-6	TGTGCCAGCAGTCCCCGGGACAGGGGGAATTCACCCCTCCACTTT	CASSPRDRGNSPLHF
TRBV7-9	once	.	TRBJ1-2	TGTGCCAGCAGCCCCGGGGGGCCCTATGGCTACACCTTC	CASSPGGPYGYTF
TRBV5-1	once	TRBD1	TRBJ1-6	TGCGCCAGCAGCTTGAGGCCACTTGGACAGGAGTATAATTCACCCCTCCACTTT	CASSLRPLGQEYNSPLHF
TRBV5-1	few	.	TRBJ1-5	TGCGCCAGTACTTCAGTACCAGGGAATCAGCCCCAGCATTTT	CASTSVPGNQPQHF
TRBV4-1	.	.	TRBJ1-3	TGCGCCAGCAGCCAAGCGTTGCTCGGGAAATCCTCTGGAAACACCATATATTTT	CASSQALLGKSSGNTIYF
TRBV27	.	TRBD1	TRBJ1-2	TGTGCCAGCAGTTTGTCCGGGACAGGGAGAACTAGTAACTATGGCTACACCTTC	CASSLSGTGRTSNYGYTF
TRBV19	.	TRBD1	TRBJ2-3	TGTGCCAGTAAAGGACAGGGCTTCACAGATACGCAGTATTTT	CASKGQGFTDTQYF
TRBV16	.	TRBD2	TRBJ2-1	TGTGCCAGCAGCCAATACCGACTAGCGGGGGGAATATACAATGAGCAGTTCTTC	CASSQYRLAGGIYNEQFF
TRBV7-9	.	TRBD1	TRBJ1-2	TGTGCCAGCAGCGAGGACAGGGGCTATGGCTACACCTTC	CASSEDRGYGYTF
TRBV3-1/TRBV3-2	.	TRBD2	TRBJ2-7	TGTGCCAGCAGCCGAAATGCTTTTAGCGGGCGAACCTACGAGCAGTACTTC	CASSRNAFSGRTYEQYF
TRBV7-8	.	.	TRBJ1-5	TGTGCCAGCAGCTTAGCCCTACAGGGTAATCAGCCCCAGCATTTT	CASSLALQGNQPQHF
TRBV5-1	.	.	TRBJ2-5	TGCGCCAGCAGCTTGGGGGGCCTGCCCACAGAGACCCAGTACTTC	CASSLGGLPTETQYF
TRBV7-2	.	TRBD2	TRBJ2-1	TGTGCCAGCAGCCTCCCCGCGGGGGCCTACAATGAGCAGTTCTTC	CASSLPAGAYNEQFF
TRBV5-4	.	.	TRBJ2-2	TGTGCCAGCAGCGTCGCGGGACAGAATACCGGTGGGGAGCTGTTTTTT	CASSVAGQNTGGELFF
TRBV15	.	TRBD2	TRBJ2-1	TGTGCCACCAGCAGGGCGGGGGGGGCCTACAATGAGCAGTTCTTC	CATSRAGGAYNEQFF
TRBV9	.	.	TRBJ2-1	TGTGCCAGCAGCGTAGGTTGGGGGGACTACAATGAGCAGTTCTTC	CASSVGWGDYNEQFF
TRBV6-6	.	TRBD1	TRBJ1-4	TGTGCCAGCAGTGCAAACCAGGGGGCGCAAGGTGAAAAACTGTTTTTT	CASSANQGAQGEKLFF
TRBV7-9	.	.	TRBJ2-3	TGTGCCAGCAGCTTAGAGACTATAGATCATACGCAGTATTTT	CASSLETIDHTQYF
TRBV11-2	.	.	TRBJ2-3	TGTGCCAGCAGCTTGGGACTCCCTATAGGCACAGATACGCAGTATTTT	CASSLGLPIGTDTQYF
TRBV7-9	.	TRBD1	TRBJ2-5	TGTGCCAGCAGCTCCCCTACAGGGGGCGTAGAGACCCAGTACTTC	CASSSPTGGVETQYF
TRBV7-9	large	.	TRBJ1-6	TGTGCCAGCAGCTTAGGAGAAAGAGGATTAAATTCACCCCTCCACTTT	CASSLGERGLNSPLHF
TRBV6-5	.	.	TRBJ1-5	TGTGCCAGCAGCGACCGACAGAGCAATCAGCCCCAGCATTTT	CASSDRQSNQPQHF
TRBV5-1	once	TRBD1	TRBJ2-3	TGCGCCAGCAGCCCTTACGGGACAGGGGGCACAGATACGCAGTATTTT	CASSPYGTGGTDTQYF
TRBV28	few	.	TRBJ1-3	TGTGCCAGCAGCTACGACTCTGGAAACACCATATATTTT	CASSYDSGNTIYF
TRBV7-9	.	TRBD1	TRBJ1-2	TGTGCCAGCAGCAAGGGACAGATGGGTGGCTACACCTTC	CASSKGQMGGYTF
TRBV5-1	.	.	TRBJ1-2	TGCGCCAGCAGCTTGAGCCCAGGGAAGGATGGCTACACCTTC	CASSLSPGKDGYTF
TRBV11-1	.	.	TRBJ2-2	TGTGCCAGCAGCTTAGTGGAGGGCGGGGAGCTGTTTTTT	CASSLVEGGELFF
TRBV7-9	.	TRBD1	TRBJ2-5	TGTGCCAGCAGCTTAGAGACAGGGGCGGAGACCCAGTACTTC	CASSLETGAETQYF
TRBV15	.	TRBD2	TRBJ2-2	TGTGCCACCAGCAGGGGCACCGGGACTAGTCGTACCGGGGAGCTGTTTTTT	CATSRGTGTSRTGELFF
TRBV29-1	.	TRBD2	TRBJ2-4	TGCAGCGTTCGCGGGAGAGGGAAAAACATTCAGTACTTC	CSVRGRGKNIQYF
TRBV29-1	.	.	TRBJ2-5	TGCAGCGTTGATGGCCCCAGGGGAGGGGAGACCCAGTACTTC	CSVDGPRGGETQYF
TRBV29-1	.	TRBD1	TRBJ2-7	TGCAGCGTAGACCAGGACAGGGCCAGCTCCTACGAGCAGTACTTC	CSVDQDRASSYEQYF
TRBV18	.	.	TRBJ1-2	TGTGCCAGCTCACCACGGGAGTCCGGCTATGGCTACACCTTC	CASSPRESGYGYTF
TRBV29-1	.	TRBD2	TRBJ2-2	TGCAGCGCCCTCGCGGGGGGTAACGGGGAGCTGTTTTTT	CSALAGGNGELFF
TRBV3-1/TRBV3-2	.	.	TRBJ2-3	TGTGCCAGCAGCCCACGAAAAAGGGTAGCGGGCACAGATACGCAGTATTTT	CASSPRKRVAGTDTQYF
TRBV6-1	.	.	TRBJ2-3	TGTGCCAGCAGTGATTTTACCTCAGGACACACAGATACGCAGTATTTT	CASSDFTSGHTDTQYF
TRBV4-3	.	.	TRBJ2-4	TGCGCCAGCAGCCAAGGACCTCAAGCGTTAGAAAACATTCAGTACTTC	CASSQGPQALENIQYF
TRBV19	.	.	TRBJ2-5	TGTGCCAGTAGTTTTAAGGGGGAGGAGACCCAGTACTTC	CASSFKGEETQYF
TRBV10-3	.	TRBD2	TRBJ2-3	TGTGCCATGGCGAGTGGGGGGGAGGAAACAGATACGCAGTATTTT	CAMASGGEETDTQYF
TRBV7-9	.	TRBD1	TRBJ1-5	TGTGCCAGCAGCTTAGAGGTGGGACAGAGTAGCAATCAGCCCCAGCATTTT	CASSLEVGQSSNQPQHF
TRBV5-1	.	TRBD2	TRBJ2-3	TGCGCCAGCAGCTTGAACAGCGGGAGAAGCACAGATACGCAGTATTTT	CASSLNSGRSTDTQYF
TRBV27	.	.	TRBJ2-5	TGTGCCAGCAGTTTGGCATTTGGTGTGGAGACCCAGTACTTC	CASSLAFGVETQYF
TRBV27	.	TRBD1	TRBJ2-7	TGTGCCAGCAGTTCTCGCCCCGGACAGGACTTTTCCTACGAGCAGTACTTC	CASSSRPGQDFSYEQYF
TRBV7-9	.	.	TRBJ1-2	TGTGCCAGCAGCACAGCGGACCGGGGCTACACCTTC	CASSTADRGYTF
TRBV7-9	.	TRBD1	TRBJ1-6	TGTGCCAGCAGCGCCGGGACAGGCCCTAATTCACCCCTCCACTTT	CASSAGTGPNSPLHF
TRBV11-3	.	.	TRBJ2-1	TGTGCCAGCAGCTTAGTCCAGGGAAACAATGAGCAGTTCTTC	CASSLVQGNNEQFF
TRBV25-1	.	.	TRBJ1-1	TGTGCCAGCAGTGAATATGCAGGGAACACTGAAGCTTTCTTT	CASSEYAGNTEAFF
TRBV6-5	.	TRBD2	TRBJ2-7	TGTGCCAGCAGTATCGGGACTAGCGGCCAATACGAGCAGTACTTC	CASSIGTSGQYEQYF
TRBV28	.	.	TRBJ2-2	TGTGCCAGCAGTTTGCCCAGAAACCGGGAGCTGTTTTTT	CASSLPRNRELFF